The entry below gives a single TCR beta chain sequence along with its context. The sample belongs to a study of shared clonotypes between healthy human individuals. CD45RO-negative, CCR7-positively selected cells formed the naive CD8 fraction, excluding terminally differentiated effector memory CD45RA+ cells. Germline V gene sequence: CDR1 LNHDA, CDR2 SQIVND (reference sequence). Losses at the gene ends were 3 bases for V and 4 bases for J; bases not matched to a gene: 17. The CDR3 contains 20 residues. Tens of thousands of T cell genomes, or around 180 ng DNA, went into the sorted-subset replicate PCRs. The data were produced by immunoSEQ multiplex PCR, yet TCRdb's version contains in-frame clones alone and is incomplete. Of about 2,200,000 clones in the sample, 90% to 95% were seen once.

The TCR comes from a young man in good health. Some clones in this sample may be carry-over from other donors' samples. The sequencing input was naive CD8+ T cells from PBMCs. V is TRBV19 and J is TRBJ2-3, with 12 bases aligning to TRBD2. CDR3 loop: CASSIKTSGRNMSIADTQYF. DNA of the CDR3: TGTGCCAGTAGTATCAAGACTAGCGGGAGAAATATGAGTATTGCAGATACGCAGTATTTT. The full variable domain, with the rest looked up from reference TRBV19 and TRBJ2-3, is DGGITQSPKYLFRKEGQNVTLSCEQNLNHDAMYWYRQDPGQGLRLIYYSQIVNDFQKGDIAEGYSVSREKKESFPLTVTSAQKNPTAFYLCASSIKTSGRNMSIADTQYFGPGTRLTVL.